This T cell receptor beta chain was recorded in a study of cytotoxic CD8 clonotypes in ibrutinib-treated CLL. Across the study: Following treatment for a median roughly 13 months, range 6 to 36, response samples were then taken. The study's findings and limits: Clonality showed a rise at ibrutinib response that reversed toward baseline at progression. Patients showed higher baseline clonality than age-matched healthy donors, and it tracked circulating CD8+ T-cell counts.

This clone was counted between two and nine times. Its antigen is still unknown. CDR1 and CDR2 (germline): LNHDA, SQIVND (reference sequence). The CDR3 has 16 amino acids. Germline trimming cut 4 bases from V and 6 bases from J; bases unmatched to any gene: 7. The table came from immunoSEQ multiplex PCR; TCRdb's copy has only in-frame clones and leaves some out. The repertoire holds 45,000 to 60,000 clones, with around 55% as singletons. Genomic DNA in a quantity of around 2 micrograms was derived from cryopreserved PBMCs for TCR beta libraries. The chain links TRBV19 to TRBJ2-3; 13 bases match TRBD2. Sequencing used PBMCs, obtained after 24 months of ibrutinib treatment. The TCR originated in a human donor with chronic lymphocytic leukemia. This CDR3 reads CASSRRTSGRGDTQYF. CDR3 DNA: TGTGCCAGTAGTAGACGGACTAGCGGGAGAGGTGATACGCAGTATTTT.